This TCR beta chain derives from a study of blood T cell repertoires in COVID-19. Germline V gene data show CDR1 as SEHNR and CDR2 as FQNEAQ (reference sequence). This CDR3 has 13 amino acids. V was clipped by 1 base and J by 2 bases, with 6 bases between them. Here immunoSEQ multiplex PCR was the method, and the copy in TCRdb shows in-frame clones only, minus some. The table has about 100,000 clones, 85% seen once; the top ten hold more than 10%. The receptor comes from a human donor in a cohort sampled during active COVID-19. The rearrangement uses TRBV7-9 and TRBJ2-7; D remains ambiguous. Sequences were obtained from peripheral blood. In DNA, the CDR3 is TGTGCCAGCAGCTTAGGCGTTACCTACGAGCAGTACTTC. It yields the protein CASSLGVTYEQYF. Together with reference TRBV7-9 and TRBJ2-7, the CDR3 gives the full variable domain: DTGVSQNPRHKITKRGQNVTFRCDPISEHNRLYWYRQTLGQGPEFLTYFQNEAQLEKSRLLSDRFSAERPKGSFSTLEIQRTEQGDSAMYLCASSLGVTYEQYFGPGTRLTVT.